Shown below are 4 T cell receptor beta chains from a single sample sequenced in a study of PD-1 blockade in classical Hodgkin lymphoma. Using immunoSEQ multiplex PCR, the repertoire was profiled, and TCRdb retains in-frame clones only, with some absent. Among about 41,000 clones listed, around three quarters were seen once. Every one of the patients relapsed after autologous stem cell transplantation (brentuximab vedotin exposure was variable). Sequencing was performed on peripheral blood mononuclear cells (PBMCs), taken at baseline. Receptors were obtained from a human donor with classical Hodgkin lymphoma.

The V call is TRBV2, the J call TRBJ2-2; 7 bases are shared with TRBD2. Germline trimming cut 8 bases from V and 4 bases from J; bases unmatched to any gene: 4. In germline, CDR1 is SNHLY, CDR2 FYNNEI. The CDR3 runs 13 residues. Here the CDR3 reads CASGRASTGELFF. The CDR3 DNA is TGTGCCAGCGGGAGGGCGAGCACCGGGGAGCTGTTTTTT.

The chain joins TRBV11-2 to TRBJ1-2, with a tentative D call TRBD1 (6 bases). Trimming removed 5 bases from V and 4 bases from J, with 20 bases in between. This CDR3 spans 16 amino acids. The germline V gene encodes CDR1 SGHAT and CDR2 FQNNGV. This CDR3 reads CASSPLDRFLSYGYTF. CDR3 bases: TGTGCCAGCAGCCCCTTAGACAGGTTCTTGTCCTATGGCTACACCTTC.

V is TRBV5-6 and J is TRBJ1-1; D is possibly TRBD1 (5 bases). Deletions cut 3 bases from V and 3 bases from J, with 15 bases between. The V gene's germline CDR1 is SGHDT and CDR2 YYEEEE. The CDR3 is 15 residues long. The CDR3 DNA is TGTGCCAGCAGCTGGGGGAGAGGGATCGACACTGAAGCTTTCTTT. This encodes CASSWGRGIDTEAFF.

The V call is TRBV6-6, the J call TRBJ2-1, with 10 bases that match TRBD2. CDR3 length: 16 amino acids. Trimming took 2 bases from V and 0 from J; bases not matched to a gene: 1. CDR1 and CDR2 from the germline V gene are MNHNY and SVGAGI (reference sequence). The CDR3 coding sequence is TGTGCCAGCAGTTACGGACTAGCGGCCTCCTACAATGAGCAGTTCTTC. Translating gives CASSYGLAASYNEQFF.